This paragraph reports one T cell receptor (beta chain). This clone was seen just once. No antigen is known for it. It has no much larger one-base neighbor in the sample; base qualities were not kept. The method behind the library was the immunoSEQ multiplex PCR assay. The table comes from immuneACCESS by way of TCRdb, which keeps in-frame sequences with V and J called. Part of the clones is missing from these tables; in studies checked, under half for an unresolved V gene and the rest for unknown reasons. Across this sample there are just under 100,000 clones, with about 93% seen only once. The ten largest clones take up about 0.98% of the sample. This sample was taken from a study of T cell changes during pregnancy in multiple sclerosis (dated by TCRdb to the late 2010s). About the investigation overall: The study examined how the T cell repertoire changed over the course of pregnancy in women with multiple sclerosis.

V is pruned by 8 bases and J by 5 bases, leaving 11 bases of the junction without a gene match. The germline V gene sets CDR1 to SNHLY and CDR2 to FYNNEI. CDR3 length: 16 amino acids, cysteine to phenylalanine. Just the 48-base CDR3 DNA is kept, in frame starting at base 1. The receptor comes from a female donor with multiple sclerosis, enrolled in a pregnancy study. The source was peripheral blood, collected after pregnancy. The chain joins TRBV2 to TRBJ2-2, with 10 bases matching TRBD1. Read as DNA, the sequence is TGTGCCAGCGCTCCGATGGGGACAGGGGTTACCGGGGAGCTGTTTTTT. Its coded protein is CASAPMGTGVTGELFF.